The clone carrying this T cell receptor beta chain was detected only a few times. Its antigen remains unidentified. The data originate from a study of CD8 T cells in ankylosing spondylitis. Notes on the study in general: Significantly higher representation of disease-linked clones was reported for matched ankylosing spondylitis synovial fluid. Existing reports had already noted some motif variants in reactive arthritis synovial fluid and blood. The study identified a TCR beta motif of under ten highly homologous variants that appeared characteristic of ankylosing spondylitis blood. A CD8+ phenotype characterized the disease-linked clones, which were relatively rare in peripheral blood.

The authors made TCR beta libraries by quantitative 5'-RACE with molecular barcodes. TCRdb reprocessed the 5' RACE reads with MiXCR, giving one entry per CDR3 protein. This table holds about 440,000 distinct CDR3 sequences, roughly a sixth found once. The germline CDR1 and CDR2 sequences are SGHRS and YFSETQ. Between the trimmed V and J ends, which lost 4 bases and 6 bases, there was a span of 10 bases. This CDR3 comprises 13 residues. This chain joins TRBV5-1 and TRBJ2-2; maybe TRBD1 (5 bases). The clonotype originates from a male donor with ankylosing spondylitis. Sequenced material: blood, either unsorted or a sorted T cell fraction (not recorded which). CDR3 loop: CASSRQLPGELFF. The CDR3 DNA sequence: TGCGCCAGCAGCAGACAGTTGCCCGGGGAGCTGTTTTTT.